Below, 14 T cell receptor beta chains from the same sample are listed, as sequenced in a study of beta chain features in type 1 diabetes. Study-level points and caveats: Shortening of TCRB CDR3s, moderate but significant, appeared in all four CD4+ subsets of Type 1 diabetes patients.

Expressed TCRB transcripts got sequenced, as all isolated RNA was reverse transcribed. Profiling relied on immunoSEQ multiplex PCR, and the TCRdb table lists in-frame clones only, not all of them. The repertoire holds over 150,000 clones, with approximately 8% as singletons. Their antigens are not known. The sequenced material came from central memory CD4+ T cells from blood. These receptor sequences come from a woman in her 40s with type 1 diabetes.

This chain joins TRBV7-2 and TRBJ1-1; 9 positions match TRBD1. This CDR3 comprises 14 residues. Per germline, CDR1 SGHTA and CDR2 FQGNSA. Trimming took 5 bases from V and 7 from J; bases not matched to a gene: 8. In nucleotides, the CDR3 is TGTGCCAGCAGCCTATACAGGGGGCGGGTTGAAGCTTTCTTT. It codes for CASSLYRGRVEAFF.

The CDR3 coding sequence is TGTGCCAGCAGGGACCCCCGAGGGCGGTCCTACGAGCAGTACTTC. Residues: CASRDPRGRSYEQYF. The J gene is TRBJ2-7, the V gene TRBV6-1, with a weak D call TRBD2 (5 bases). Germline CDR1 and CDR2: MNHNS and SASEGT. The CDR3 spans 15 residues. The V gene lost 6 bases and the J gene lost 1 base, with 16 bases spanning the gap.

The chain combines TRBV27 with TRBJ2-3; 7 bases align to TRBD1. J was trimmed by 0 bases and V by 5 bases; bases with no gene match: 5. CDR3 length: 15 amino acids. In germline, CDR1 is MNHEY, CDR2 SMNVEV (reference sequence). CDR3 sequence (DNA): TGTGCCAGCAGTGGGAAGGGGGCTAGCACAGATACGCAGTATTTT. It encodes CASSGKGASTDTQYF.

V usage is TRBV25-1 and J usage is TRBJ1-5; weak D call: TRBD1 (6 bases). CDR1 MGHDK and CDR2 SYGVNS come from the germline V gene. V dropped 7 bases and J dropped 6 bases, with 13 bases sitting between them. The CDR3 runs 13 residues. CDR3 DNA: TGTGCCAGCACCCCGGTAGGGGGTCAGCCCCAGCATTTT. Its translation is CASTPVGGQPQHF.

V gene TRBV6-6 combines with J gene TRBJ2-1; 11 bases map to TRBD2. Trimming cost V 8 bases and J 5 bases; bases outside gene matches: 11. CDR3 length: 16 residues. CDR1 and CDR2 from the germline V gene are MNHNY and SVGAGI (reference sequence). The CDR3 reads CASGPGVAGGDNEQFF. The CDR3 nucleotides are TGTGCCAGCGGCCCAGGGGTAGCGGGGGGGGACAATGAGCAGTTCTTC.

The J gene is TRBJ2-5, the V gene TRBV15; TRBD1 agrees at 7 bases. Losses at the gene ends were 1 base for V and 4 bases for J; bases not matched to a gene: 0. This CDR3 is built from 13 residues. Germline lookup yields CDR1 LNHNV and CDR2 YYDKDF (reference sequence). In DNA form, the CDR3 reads TGTGCCACCAGCAGAGGACAGGGAGAGACCCAGTACTTC. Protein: CATSRGQGETQYF.

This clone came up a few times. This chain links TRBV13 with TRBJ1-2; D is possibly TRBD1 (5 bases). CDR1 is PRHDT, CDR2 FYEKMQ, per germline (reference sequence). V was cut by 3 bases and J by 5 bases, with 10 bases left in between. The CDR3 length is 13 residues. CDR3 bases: TGTGCCAGCAGCTTGTCAGGGTATTATGGCTACACCTTC. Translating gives CASSLSGYYGYTF. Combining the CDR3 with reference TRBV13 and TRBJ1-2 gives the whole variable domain AAGVIQSPRHLIKEKRETATLKCYPIPRHDTVYWYQQGPGQDPQFLISFYEKMQSDKGSIPDRFSAQQFSDYHSELNMSSLELGDSALYFCASSLSGYYGYTFGSGTRLTVV.

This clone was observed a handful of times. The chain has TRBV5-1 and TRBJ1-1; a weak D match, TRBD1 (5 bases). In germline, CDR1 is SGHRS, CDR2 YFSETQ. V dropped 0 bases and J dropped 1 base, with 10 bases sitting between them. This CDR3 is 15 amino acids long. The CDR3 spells CASSLEQGKNTEAFF. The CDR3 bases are TGCGCCAGCAGCTTGGAGCAGGGAAAGAACACTGAAGCTTTCTTT. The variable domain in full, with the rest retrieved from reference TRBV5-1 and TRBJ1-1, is KAGVTQTPRYLIKTRGQQVTLSCSPISGHRSVSWYQQTPGQGLQFLFEYFSETQRNKGNFPGRFSGRQFSNSRSEMNVSTLELGDSALYLCASSLEQGKNTEAFFGQGTRLTVV.

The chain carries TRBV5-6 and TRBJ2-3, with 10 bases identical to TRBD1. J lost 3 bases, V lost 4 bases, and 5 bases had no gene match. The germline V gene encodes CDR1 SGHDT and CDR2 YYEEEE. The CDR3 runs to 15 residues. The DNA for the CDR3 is TGTGCCAGCAGCCCAGGGACAGGGGTAACAGATACGCAGTATTTT. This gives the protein CASSPGTGVTDTQYF.

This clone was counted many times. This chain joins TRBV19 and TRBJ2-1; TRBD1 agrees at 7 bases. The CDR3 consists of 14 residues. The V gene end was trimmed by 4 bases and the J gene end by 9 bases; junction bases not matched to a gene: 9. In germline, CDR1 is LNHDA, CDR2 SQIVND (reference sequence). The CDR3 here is CASSRQGKGSEQFF. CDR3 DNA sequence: TGTGCCAGTAGTAGACAGGGCAAAGGGAGTGAGCAGTTCTTC.

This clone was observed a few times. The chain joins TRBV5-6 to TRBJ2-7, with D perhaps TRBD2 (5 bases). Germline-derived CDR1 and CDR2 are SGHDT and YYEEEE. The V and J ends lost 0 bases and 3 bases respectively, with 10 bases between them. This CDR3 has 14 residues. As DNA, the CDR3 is TGTGCCAGCAGCTTGGCCGGGATCGACTACGAGCAGTACTTC. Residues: CASSLAGIDYEQYF.

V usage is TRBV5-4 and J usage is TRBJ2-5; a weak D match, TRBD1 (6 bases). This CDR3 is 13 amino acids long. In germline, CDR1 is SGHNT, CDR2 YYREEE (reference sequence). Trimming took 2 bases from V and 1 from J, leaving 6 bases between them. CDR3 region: CASSLQGQETQYF. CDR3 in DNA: TGTGCCAGCAGCTTACAGGGCCAAGAGACCCAGTACTTC.

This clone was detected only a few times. The CDR3 spells CAWGTKGQGARAFF. The CDR3 DNA sequence: TGTGCCTGGGGGACCAAGGGACAGGGGGCTAGAGCTTTCTTT. The chain combines TRBV30 with TRBJ1-1, with 12 bases lining up with TRBD1. This CDR3 contains 14 residues. With V trimmed by 5 bases and J by 10 bases, 11 bases remained unmatched. Per germline, CDR1 GTSNPN and CDR2 SVGIG (reference sequence).

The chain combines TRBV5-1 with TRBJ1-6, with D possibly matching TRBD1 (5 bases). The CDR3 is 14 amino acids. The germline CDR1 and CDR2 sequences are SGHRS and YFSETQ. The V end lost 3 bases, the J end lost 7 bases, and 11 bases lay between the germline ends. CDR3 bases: TGCGCCAGCAGCTGGAGGGACGGGAATTCACCCCTCCACTTT. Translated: CASSWRDGNSPLHF.